This T cell receptor beta chain came from a study of blood T cell repertoires in COVID-19. Study background: There were acute and convalescent COVID-19 samples, and they came from the United States, Italy and Spain.

There are 15 residues in the CDR3. CDR1 SGHTA and CDR2 FQGNSA come from the germline V gene. Trimming left V 5 bases short and J 0 bases short, with 11 bases between. Seattle patient enrollment occurred during active infection, with longitudinal follow-up thereafter. Profiling relied on immunoSEQ multiplex PCR, and the TCRdb table lists in-frame clones only, not all of them. The table shows around 82,000 clones, with approximately 85% occurring only once. Input material: peripheral blood. This TCR was recovered from a man aged 50 to 59 with COVID-19, enrolled during active disease. J is TRBJ1-5 and V is TRBV7-2; perhaps TRBD1 as D (5 bases). CDR3 DNA sequence: TGTGCCAGCAGCCCACAGGTCCATAGCAATCAGCCCCAGCATTTT. Translation: CASSPQVHSNQPQHF.